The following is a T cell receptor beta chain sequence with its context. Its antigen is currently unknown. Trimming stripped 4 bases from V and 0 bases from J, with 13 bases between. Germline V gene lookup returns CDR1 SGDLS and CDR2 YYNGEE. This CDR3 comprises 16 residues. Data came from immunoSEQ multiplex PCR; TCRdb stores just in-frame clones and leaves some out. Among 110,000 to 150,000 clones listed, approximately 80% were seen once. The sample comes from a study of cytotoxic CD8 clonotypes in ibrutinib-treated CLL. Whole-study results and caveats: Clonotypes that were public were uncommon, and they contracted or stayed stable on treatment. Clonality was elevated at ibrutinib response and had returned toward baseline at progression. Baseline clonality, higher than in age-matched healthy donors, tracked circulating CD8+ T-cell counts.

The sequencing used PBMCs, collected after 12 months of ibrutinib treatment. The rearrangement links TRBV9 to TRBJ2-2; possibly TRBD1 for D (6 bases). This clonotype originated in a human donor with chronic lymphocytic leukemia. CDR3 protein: CASSPRGHSNTGELFF. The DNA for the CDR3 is TGTGCCAGCAGCCCTCGGGGACATTCGAACACCGGGGAGCTGTTTTTT.